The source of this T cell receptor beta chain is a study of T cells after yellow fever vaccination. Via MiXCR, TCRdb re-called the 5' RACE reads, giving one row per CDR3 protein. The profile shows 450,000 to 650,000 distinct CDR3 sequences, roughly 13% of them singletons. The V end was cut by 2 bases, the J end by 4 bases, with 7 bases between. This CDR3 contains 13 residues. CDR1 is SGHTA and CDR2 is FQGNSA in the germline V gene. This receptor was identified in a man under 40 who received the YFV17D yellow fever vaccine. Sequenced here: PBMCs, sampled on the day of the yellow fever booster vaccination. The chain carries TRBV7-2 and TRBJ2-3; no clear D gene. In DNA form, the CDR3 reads TGTGCCAGCAGCTTAATTCGGTCAGATACGCAGTATTTT. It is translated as CASSLIRSDTQYF.